The rows below give T cell receptor beta chains drawn from one sample of a study of T cells in Graves' hyperthyroidism and ophthalmopathy. TCRdb called the multiplex PCR reads again in MiXCR, with one record for every CDR3 protein. This sample has about 720,000 distinct CDR3 sequences, with about 17% found just once. Sequencing input: blood. The receptors come from a man aged 18-30 years with Graves' hyperthyroidism. Both conserved end residues are part of each CDR3.

cdr3_aa,j_call,v_call
CSAGLTNSYEQYF,TRBJ2-7,TRBV20-1
CASTTDLSYEQYF,TRBJ2-7,TRBV5-4
CSVDRSGAYNEQFF,TRBJ2-1,TRBV29-1
CASTRGGGGQPGLVGEQYF,TRBJ2-7,TRBV6-1
CASSLSPSRVAGANVLTF,TRBJ2-6,TRBV28
CASSLGTVGQGEQFF,TRBJ2-1,TRBV11-3
CASSLLSGLVGEQYF,TRBJ2-7,TRBV27
CASSRGGTIYF,TRBJ1-3,TRBV14
CASSFSGRDTDTQYF,TRBJ2-3,TRBV28
CASSVGVSSGNTIYF,TRBJ1-3,TRBV2
CSARAPRAFGHTQYF,TRBJ2-3,TRBV20-1
CASSHYDRYTEAFF,TRBJ1-1,TRBV12-3/TRBV12-4
CASTPQQGYGCTF,TRBJ1-2,TRBV12-3/TRBV12-4
CASSGTSGFYEQFF,TRBJ2-1,TRBV6-2/TRBV6-3
CSSKPGGDTQYF,TRBJ2-3,TRBV6-2/TRBV6-3
CSAIAQEPNTGELFF,TRBJ2-2,TRBV20-1
CASSLSPGSSEKLFF,TRBJ1-4,TRBV27